This T cell receptor (beta chain) was documented in a study of PD-1 blockade in classical Hodgkin lymphoma. General study points: Complete responders matched newly diagnosed patients in baseline diversity.

Time point indicated: cycle 4 day 1 (C4D1), after five to seven weeks of nivolumab. No patient escaped relapse after autologous stem cell transplantation, and brentuximab vedotin exposure varied. Each best response was a complete response, a partial response or progressive disease. The ends were cut back, 0 bases at V and 4 bases at J, with 13 bases in the middle. CDR1 is LGHNA and CDR2 is YSLEER in the germline V gene. The CDR3 runs 15 residues. As concerns this clone: Its antigen is undetermined.

This table comes from immunoSEQ multiplex PCR, and its TCRdb copy is limited to in-frame clones, with some not included. The sample has tens of thousands of clones; roughly 73% are singletons. This sequence originates from a human donor with classical Hodgkin lymphoma. J is TRBJ2-7 and V is TRBV4-3; weak D call: TRBD2 (6 bases). The source material was peripheral blood mononuclear cells (PBMCs), sampled before the fourth cycle of nivolumab. This CDR3 reads CASSQDRAGWYEQYF. The CDR3 DNA reads as TGCGCCAGCAGCCAAGATCGGGCGGGATGGTACGAGCAGTACTTC.